This T cell receptor beta chain stems from a study of blood T cell repertoires in COVID-19. About the research overall: Acute-phase and convalescent COVID-19 samples originated in the United States, Italy and Spain. The analysed material was cDNA or gDNA that came from T cells, B-cell-depleted T cells, or PBMCs.

Original data processing: Reference gene primer amplification gave estimated nucleated cell counts. The repertoire was sequenced with immunoSEQ multiplex PCR; TCRdb's copy has only in-frame clones and lacks some. V and J calls plus clone size are reproduced from that table; the DNA served to infer D and trimming. This sample has fewer than 120,000 clones, with roughly 76% found just once. Trimming removed 2 bases at V and 7 bases at J, with 12 bases between. Germline V lookup: CDR1 SNHLY, CDR2 FYNNEI. The CDR3 is 15 residues long. The sample taken for sequencing was peripheral blood. V is TRBV2 and J is TRBJ1-6, with D possibly being TRBD1 (6 bases). The sequence was collected from a woman in her sixties or seventies with acute or convalescent COVID-19. The CDR3 DNA reads TGTGCCAGCAGTGAAAGGACAGTTAGCAATTCACCCCTCCACTTT. It is translated as CASSERTVSNSPLHF.